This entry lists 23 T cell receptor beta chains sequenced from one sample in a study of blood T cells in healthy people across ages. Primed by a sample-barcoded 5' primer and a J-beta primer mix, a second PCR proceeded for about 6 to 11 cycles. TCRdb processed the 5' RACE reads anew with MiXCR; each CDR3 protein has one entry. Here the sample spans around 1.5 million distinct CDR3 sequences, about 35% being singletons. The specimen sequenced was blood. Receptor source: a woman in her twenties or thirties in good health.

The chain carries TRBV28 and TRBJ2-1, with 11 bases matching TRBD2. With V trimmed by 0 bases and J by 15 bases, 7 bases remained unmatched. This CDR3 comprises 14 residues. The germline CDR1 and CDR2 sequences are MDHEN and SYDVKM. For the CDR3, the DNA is TGTGCCAGCAGTTTATGGGCTAGCGGGAGGAAGTGGTTCTTC. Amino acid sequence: CASSLWASGRKWFF.

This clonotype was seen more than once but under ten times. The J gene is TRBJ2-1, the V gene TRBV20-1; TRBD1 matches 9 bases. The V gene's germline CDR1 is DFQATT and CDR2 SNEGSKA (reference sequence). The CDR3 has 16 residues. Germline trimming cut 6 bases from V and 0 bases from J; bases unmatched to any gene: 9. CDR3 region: CSATGTGISSYNEQFF. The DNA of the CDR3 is TGCAGTGCCACCGGGACAGGGATTAGCTCCTACAATGAGCAGTTCTTC.

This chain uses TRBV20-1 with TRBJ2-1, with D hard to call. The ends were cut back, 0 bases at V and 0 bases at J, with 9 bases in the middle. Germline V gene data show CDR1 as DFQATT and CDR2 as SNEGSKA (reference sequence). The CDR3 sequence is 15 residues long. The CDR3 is CSARDWPGSYNEQFF. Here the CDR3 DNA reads TGCAGTGCTAGAGATTGGCCGGGCTCCTACAATGAGCAGTTCTTC.

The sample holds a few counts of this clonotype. In DNA form, the CDR3 reads TGTGCCAGCAGTGAACACACCCCAGGGGAGCAGTACTTC. Its protein is CASSEHTPGEQYF. The chain carries TRBV2 and TRBJ2-7; perhaps TRBD1 as D (5 bases). Trimming removed 2 bases at V and 7 bases at J, with 12 bases between. Germline loops: CDR1 SNHLY, CDR2 FYNNEI. The CDR3 length is 13 residues.

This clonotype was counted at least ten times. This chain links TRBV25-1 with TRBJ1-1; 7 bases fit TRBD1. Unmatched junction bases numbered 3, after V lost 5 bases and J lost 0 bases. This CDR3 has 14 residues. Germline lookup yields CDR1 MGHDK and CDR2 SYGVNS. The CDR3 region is CASSPGQLNTEAFF. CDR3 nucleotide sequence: TGTGCCAGCAGTCCGGGACAGCTGAACACTGAAGCTTTCTTT.

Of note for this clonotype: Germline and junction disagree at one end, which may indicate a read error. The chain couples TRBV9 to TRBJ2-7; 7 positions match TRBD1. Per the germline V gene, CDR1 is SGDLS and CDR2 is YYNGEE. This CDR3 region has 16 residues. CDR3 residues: CASTVGPTGKAYEQYF. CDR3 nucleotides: TGTGCCAGCACCGTAGGCCCGACAGGGAAAGCCTACGAGCAGTACTTC.

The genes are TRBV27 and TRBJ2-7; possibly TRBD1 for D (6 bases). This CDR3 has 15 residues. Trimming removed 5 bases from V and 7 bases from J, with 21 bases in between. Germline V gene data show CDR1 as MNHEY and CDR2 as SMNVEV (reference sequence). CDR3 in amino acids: CASSLAFRGAKEQYF. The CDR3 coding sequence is TGTGCCAGCAGTCTAGCTTTCAGGGGCGCGAAGGAGCAGTACTTC.

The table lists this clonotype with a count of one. This chain's CDR3 is CASSSTGQANTEAFF. CDR3 coding DNA: TGTGCCAGCAGTTCCACAGGACAGGCGAACACTGAAGCTTTCTTT. The gene calls are TRBV28 and TRBJ1-1; TRBD1 matches at 7 bases. CDR1 and CDR2 (germline): MDHEN, SYDVKM. After removal of 4 bases from V and 1 base from J, the junction contained 6 bases not matched to a gene. The CDR3 is 15 residues long.

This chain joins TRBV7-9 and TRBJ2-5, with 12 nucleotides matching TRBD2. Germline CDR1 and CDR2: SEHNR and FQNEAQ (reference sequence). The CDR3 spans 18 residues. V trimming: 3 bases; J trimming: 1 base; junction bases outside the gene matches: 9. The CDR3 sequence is CASSFWTSGKVGQETQYF. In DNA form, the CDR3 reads TGTGCCAGCAGCTTCTGGACTAGCGGGAAAGTGGGCCAAGAGACCCAGTACTTC.

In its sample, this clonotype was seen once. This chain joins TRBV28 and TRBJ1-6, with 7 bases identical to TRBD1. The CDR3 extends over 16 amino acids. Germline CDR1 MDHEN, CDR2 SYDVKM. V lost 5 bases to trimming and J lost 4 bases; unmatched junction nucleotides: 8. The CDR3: CASSASDRVYNSPLHF. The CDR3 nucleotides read TGTGCCAGCAGTGCGTCAGACAGGGTGTATAATTCACCCCTCCACTTT.

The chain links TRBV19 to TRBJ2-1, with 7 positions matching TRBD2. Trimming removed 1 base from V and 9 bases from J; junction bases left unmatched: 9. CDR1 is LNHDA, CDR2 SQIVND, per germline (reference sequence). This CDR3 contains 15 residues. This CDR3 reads CASSIAGGGQGEQFF. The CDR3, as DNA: TGTGCCAGTAGTATAGCGGGAGGCGGTCAAGGTGAGCAGTTCTTC.

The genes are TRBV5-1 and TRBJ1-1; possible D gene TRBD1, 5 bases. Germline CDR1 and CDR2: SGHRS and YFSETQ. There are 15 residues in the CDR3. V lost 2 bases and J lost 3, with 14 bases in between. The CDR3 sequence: CASSFGGLVDTEAFF. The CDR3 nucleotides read TGCGCCAGCAGCTTTGGGGGATTAGTGGACACTGAAGCTTTCTTT.

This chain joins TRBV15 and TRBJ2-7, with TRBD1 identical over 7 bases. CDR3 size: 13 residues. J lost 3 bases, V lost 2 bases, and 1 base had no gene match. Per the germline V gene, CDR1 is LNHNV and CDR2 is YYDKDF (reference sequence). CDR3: CATSRTGDYEQYF. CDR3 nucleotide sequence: TGTGCCACCAGCAGAACAGGGGACTACGAGCAGTACTTC.

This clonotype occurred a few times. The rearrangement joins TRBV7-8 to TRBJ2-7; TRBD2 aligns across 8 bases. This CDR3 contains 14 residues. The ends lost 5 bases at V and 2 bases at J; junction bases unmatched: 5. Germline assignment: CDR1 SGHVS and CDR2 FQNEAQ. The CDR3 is CASSHRLATYEQYF. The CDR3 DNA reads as TGTGCCAGCAGCCACAGACTAGCGACCTACGAGCAGTACTTC.

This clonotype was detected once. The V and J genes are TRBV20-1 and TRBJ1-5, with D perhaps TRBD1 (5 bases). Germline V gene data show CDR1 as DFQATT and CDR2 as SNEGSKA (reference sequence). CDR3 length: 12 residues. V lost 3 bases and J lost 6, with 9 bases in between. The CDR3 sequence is CSARDNAQPQHF. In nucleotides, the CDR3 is TGCAGTGCTAGGGACAATGCTCAGCCCCAGCATTTT.

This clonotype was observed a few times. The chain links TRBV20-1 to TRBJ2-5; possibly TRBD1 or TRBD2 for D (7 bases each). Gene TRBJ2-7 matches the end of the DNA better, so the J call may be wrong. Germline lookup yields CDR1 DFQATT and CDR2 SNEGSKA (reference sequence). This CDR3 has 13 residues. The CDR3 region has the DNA TGCAGTGCCCAGCGGGGACAGATATACGAGCAGTACTTC. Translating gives CSAQRGQIYEQYF.

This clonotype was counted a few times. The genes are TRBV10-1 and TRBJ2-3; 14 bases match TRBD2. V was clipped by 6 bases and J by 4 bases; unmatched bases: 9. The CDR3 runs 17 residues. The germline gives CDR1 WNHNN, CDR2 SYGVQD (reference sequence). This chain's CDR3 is CASSEGGLAGEADTQYF. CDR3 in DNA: TGCGCCAGCAGCGAAGGGGGACTAGCGGGAGAAGCAGATACGCAGTATTTT.

CDR3 sequence reads: CASSFYSYTQYF. Written as DNA, the CDR3 is TGTGCCAGCAGCTTCTACTCCTATACGCAGTATTTT. This chain connects TRBV11-2 to TRBJ2-3, with D unclear. The CDR3 has 12 amino acids. Germline loops: CDR1 SGHAT, CDR2 FQNNGV. V was shortened by 3 bases and J by 7 bases, with 8 bases between the two germline ends.

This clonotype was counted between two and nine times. The CDR3 sequence: CASSPSTGGAGEQYF. In nucleotides, the CDR3 is TGTGCCAGCAGTCCCTCGACAGGGGGCGCGGGGGAGCAGTACTTC. The rearrangement links TRBV27 to TRBJ2-7; TRBD1 matches 10 bases. CDR1 and CDR2 (germline): MNHEY, SMNVEV (reference sequence). Trimming cost V 5 bases and J 7 bases; bases outside gene matches: 11. The CDR3 has 15 residues.

The CDR3 region is CASSQGGVSSYNEQFF. DNA for the CDR3: TGTGCCAGCAGCCAAGGCGGGGTGAGCTCCTACAATGAGCAGTTCTTC. The genes are TRBV3-1 and TRBJ2-1; TRBD2 is a possible D gene (6 bases). This CDR3 is built from 16 residues. V gave up 1 base and J gave up 0 bases, with 10 bases separating them. Germline V gene data show CDR1 as LGHDT and CDR2 as YNNKEL (reference sequence).

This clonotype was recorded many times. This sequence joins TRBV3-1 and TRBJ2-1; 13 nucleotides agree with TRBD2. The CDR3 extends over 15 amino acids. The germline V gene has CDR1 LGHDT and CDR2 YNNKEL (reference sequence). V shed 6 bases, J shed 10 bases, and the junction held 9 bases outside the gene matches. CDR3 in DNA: TGTGCCAGCAGGGCCACTAGCGGGGGGGCGCTGGAGCAGTTCTTC. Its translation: CASRATSGGALEQFF.

CDR3 in DNA: TGCAGTGCTGGGGACTTTTACAATGAGCAGTTCTTC. It codes for CSAGDFYNEQFF. The chain is built from TRBV20-1 and TRBJ2-1; possibly TRBD2 for D (6 bases). CDR3 size: 12 residues. V lost 5 bases, J lost 4 bases, and 9 bases lay in between. Germline loops: CDR1 DFQATT, CDR2 SNEGSKA (reference sequence).

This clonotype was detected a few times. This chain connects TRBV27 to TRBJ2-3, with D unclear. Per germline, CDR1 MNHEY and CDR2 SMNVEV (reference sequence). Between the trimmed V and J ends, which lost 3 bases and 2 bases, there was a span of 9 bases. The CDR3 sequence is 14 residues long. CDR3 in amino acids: CASSFTRITDTQYF. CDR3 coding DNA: TGTGCCAGCAGTTTTACCCGAATCACAGATACGCAGTATTTT.